Listed below are T cell receptor beta chains from one sample, sequenced in a study of blood T cells in healthy people across ages. TCRdb independently ran MiXCR on the 5' RACE reads; one entry per CDR3 protein. The sample records some 1.4 million distinct CDR3 sequences, roughly 40% being singletons. The specimen was blood. The receptor set was obtained from a young woman in good health. CDR3s include the opening cysteine and the closing phenylalanine or tryptophan. D genes are given only for firm matches. Clone size appears in some rows only: once, few, many, or a class for an expanded clone.

d_gene | j_gene | v_gene | abundance | CDR3nt | CDR3aa
NA | TRBJ2-7 | TRBV28 | many | TGTGCCAGCAGTTCCCCGGGATACGAGCAGTACTTC | CASSSPGYEQYF
TRBD1 | TRBJ1-4 | TRBV6-5 | NA | TGTGCCAGCAGGGGACAGGGCTGGGAAAAACTGTTTTTT | CASRGQGWEKLFF
TRBD2 | TRBJ2-1 | TRBV6-6 | few | TGTGCCAGCAGTTACGGAGCTAGCGGAGCCTCCTACAATGAGCAGTTCTTC | CASSYGASGASYNEQFF
TRBD1 | TRBJ1-2 | TRBV24-1 | few | TGTGCCACCAGTGATTCCACAGGGGGCAGGGATGGCTACACCTTC | CATSDSTGGRDGYTF
NA | TRBJ1-1 | TRBV20-1 | NA | TGCAGTGCTAGCCCCGGGATAACTGAAGCTTTCTTT | CSASPGITEAFF
NA | TRBJ1-4 | TRBV6-5 | once | TGTGCCAGCAGTTACTCGGGGAAGAGTGAAAAACTGTTTTTT | CASSYSGKSEKLFF
TRBD1 | TRBJ1-2 | TRBV28 | few | TGTGCCATCACTACACTGGGACAGGGAGCATCTTATGGCTACACCTTC | CAITTLGQGASYGYTF
TRBD2 | TRBJ2-3 | TRBV24-1 | NA | TGTGCCACCAGCTCTAGCGGGAGGAGACCAACGCAGTATTTT | CATSSSGRRPTQYF
TRBD1 | TRBJ2-7 | TRBV20-1 | many | TGCAGCGCCCGGGACAGCGGCTACGAGCAGTACTTC | CSARDSGYEQYF
TRBD2 | TRBJ2-1 | TRBV27 | NA | TGTGCCAGCAGTTTAGTGGCGGCGGGAGGGCCCAATGAGCAGTTCTTC | CASSLVAAGGPNEQFF
TRBD2 | TRBJ2-4 | TRBV10-1 | NA | TGCGCCAGCCACGGGGGGTCGGGGTGCATTCAGTACTTC | CASHGGSGCIQYF
TRBD2 | TRBJ2-3 | TRBV4-2 | NA | TGTGCCAGCAGCCAGAGCGGGGGGGTTAGCACAGATACGCAGTATTTT | CASSQSGGVSTDTQYF
NA | TRBJ2-5 | TRBV10-2 | NA | TGCGCCAGCGGCTGGGGAGAGACCCAGTACTTC | CASGWGETQYF
TRBD1 | TRBJ2-1 | TRBV5-6 | NA | TGTGCCAGCAGCGGGGACAGAGGGAGCTTTTACAATGAGCAGTTCTTC | CASSGDRGSFYNEQFF
TRBD2 | TRBJ2-1 | TRBV10-3 | once | TGTGCCAACGGGGGGAGCTACAATGAGCAGTTCTTC | CANGGSYNEQFF
TRBD2 | TRBJ2-7 | TRBV7-2 | NA | TGTGCCAGCAGGCCGACGGCGGGAGACCCCTACGAGCAGTACTTC | CASRPTAGDPYEQYF
NA | TRBJ2-7 | TRBV6-6 | few | TGTGCCAGCAGTTACGGCCTGGTCTTGCCTGGGCAGTACTTC | CASSYGLVLPGQYF
TRBD2 | TRBJ2-1 | TRBV2 | few | TGTGCCAGGGACGAGTCGCCGGGAGGGCCGGGTGAGCAGTTCTTC | CARDESPGGPGEQFF
NA | TRBJ2-3 | TRBV3-1 | few | TGTGCCAGCAGCCAAGATACTAGGGGTACGCAGTATTTT | CASSQDTRGTQYF
TRBD1 | TRBJ2-1 | TRBV7-7 | once | TGTGCTAGCAGCCACGGGACAGCCAACAATGAGCAGTTCTTC | CASSHGTANNEQFF
TRBD1 | TRBJ1-1 | TRBV2 | many | TGTGCCAGTATGGACAGGGGCCGGACTGAAGCTTTCTTT | CASMDRGRTEAFF
NA | TRBJ1-5 | TRBV12-3/TRBV12-4 | NA | TGTGCCAGCAGTTCAGACGACAGGTTCAATCAGCCCCAGCATTTT | CASSSDDRFNQPQHF
TRBD2 | TRBJ2-3 | TRBV27 | NA | TGTGCCAGCAGTTTGACTAGCGGGGTCTTGGATACGCAGTATTTT | CASSLTSGVLDTQYF
NA | TRBJ2-4 | TRBV12-3/TRBV12-4 | NA | TGTGCCAGCAGTCCACCAATAGCCAAAAACATTCAGTACTTC | CASSPPIAKNIQYF
TRBD1 | TRBJ2-1 | TRBV5-5 | NA | TGTGCCAGCAGCCTATCGTATACCGGACAGGCTCATGAGCAGTTCTTC | CASSLSYTGQAHEQFF
NA | TRBJ2-2 | TRBV2 | NA | TGTGCCAGCGGGCCTCCCAACACCGGGGAGCTGTTTTTT | CASGPPNTGELFF
NA | TRBJ2-7 | TRBV5-5 | NA | TGTGCCAGCAGCTTGGCCACAGATAGAGACTACTACGAGCAGTACTTC | CASSLATDRDYYEQYF
NA | TRBJ2-7 | TRBV27 | NA | TGTGCCAGCAGTCTAACTCCCTCTAGCTACGATTACGAGCAGTACTTC | CASSLTPSSYDYEQYF
NA | TRBJ2-2 | TRBV20-1 | NA | TGCAGTGCTAGTTTTTCCGGGGAGCTGTTTTTT | CSASFSGELFF
NA | TRBJ1-6 | TRBV13 | NA | TGTGCCAGCAGAATCCGGACAGCACGGAATTCACCCCTCCACTTT | CASRIRTARNSPLHF
TRBD2 | TRBJ2-5 | TRBV29-1 | NA | TGCAGCGTTGGGGGACTAGCCCTCAATGAGCAGTACTTC | CSVGGLALNEQYF
TRBD1 | TRBJ1-2 | TRBV27 | few | TGTGCCAGCAGTTTATCACAGGGGACCCCCACCTTC | CASSLSQGTPTF
NA | TRBJ1-5 | TRBV7-8 | NA | TGTGCCAGCAGCTTGTCCGCTCTATACGGCAATCAGCCCCAGCATTTT | CASSLSALYGNQPQHF
NA | TRBJ1-2 | TRBV29-1 | NA | TGCAGCGTTGAAGAAGACAGAGGCTACACCTTC | CSVEEDRGYTF
NA | TRBJ2-1 | TRBV5-1 | NA | TGCGCCAGCAGCTTGGAGGCGGGCATCTACAATGAGCAGTTCTTC | CASSLEAGIYNEQFF
NA | TRBJ2-3 | TRBV4-1 | NA | TGCGCCAGCAGCCAAGATGCAGCGAGCACAGATATGCAGTATTTT | CASSQDAASTDMQYF
TRBD1 | TRBJ2-1 | TRBV7-2 | NA | TGTGCCAGCAAACAGGGGGTAGGCAATGAGCAGTTCTTC | CASKQGVGNEQFF
NA | TRBJ2-3 | TRBV5-1 | NA | TGCGCCAGCAGATCGGGGGCGGCATCTAGCACAGATACGCAGTATTTT | CASRSGAASSTDTQYF
NA | TRBJ2-7 | TRBV28 | NA | TGTGCCAGCAGTAACCATGGGGCGGTAGCCTACGAGCAGTACTTC | CASSNHGAVAYEQYF
NA | TRBJ1-1 | TRBV29-1 | few | TGCAGCGTTGAAGGAGGGGGCACTGAAGCTTTCTTT | CSVEGGGTEAFF
NA | TRBJ1-2 | TRBV5-1 | NA | TGCGCCAGCAGCCCCTACGGGGACTATGGCTACACCTTC | CASSPYGDYGYTF
NA | TRBJ2-5 | TRBV20-1 | few | TGCAGTGCTAGAGATAAGGTGTTACTCCAAGAGACCCAGTACTTC | CSARDKVLLQETQYF
TRBD1 | TRBJ2-6 | TRBV9 | NA | TGTGCCAGCAGCCCGCGGACAGGATTGAGCTCTGGGGCCAACGTCCTGACTTTC | CASSPRTGLSSGANVLTF
NA | TRBJ1-5 | TRBV20-1 | NA | TGCAGTGCTAGGTTGACAGGACTTAGCAATCAGCCCCAGCATTTT | CSARLTGLSNQPQHF
TRBD2 | TRBJ2-3 | TRBV5-1 | NA | TGCGCCAGCAGCCTGGTTTGTTGCGGGGGGCCTAGCACAGATACGCAGTATTTT | CASSLVCCGGPSTDTQYF
NA | TRBJ2-7 | TRBV12-3/TRBV12-4 | NA | TGTGCCAGCAGTATCCTACAGGGCCCCTACGAGCAGTACTTC | CASSILQGPYEQYF
TRBD1 | TRBJ2-1 | TRBV7-7 | NA | TGTGCCAGCAGCACGACAGGGGCCAATGAGCAGTTCTTC | CASSTTGANEQFF
TRBD1 | TRBJ1-1 | TRBV7-9 | NA | TGTGCCAGCAGCTTAGGGGGACAGGGGGTCATCACTGAAGCTTTCTTT | CASSLGGQGVITEAFF
NA | TRBJ1-1 | TRBV25-1 | NA | TGTGCCAGCAGCTTCGTGGGGGAAAACACTGAAGCTTTCTTT | CASSFVGENTEAFF